This T cell receptor (beta chain) derives from a study of CD4+ T cells in melanoma. Whole-study findings and limits: A reported correlation linked neoantigen-specific CD4+ T cells to CD8+, macrophage and B cell function. Diverse differentiation states were reported for melanoma neoantigen-specific CD4+ T cells.

Assay used: immunoSEQ multiplex PCR; TCRdb lists only in-frame clones, some missing. The table has about 140,000 clones, 92% seen once. Comments on this clone: The target antigen is unknown.

CDR1 is SGDLS, CDR2 YYNGEE, per germline. Trimming removed 3 bases at V and 0 bases at J, with 9 bases between. The CDR3 contains 15 residues. The TCR originated in a human donor with melanoma. The chain is built from TRBV9 and TRBJ1-4; D not resolved. The DNA for the CDR3 is TGTGCCAGCAGCGCGTCACAGACAACTAATGAAAAACTGTTTTTT. It yields the protein CASSASQTTNEKLFF.